This T cell receptor (beta chain) was sequenced for a study of cytomegalovirus exposure and HLA in healthy donors. Study findings and constraints: What TCR beta sequences reportedly achieved was accurate prediction of HLA-A and HLA-B alleles in most subjects. As immune exposure information, only CMV serostatus was available. Listed as cytomegalovirus-associated were 150 to 200 TCR beta chains.

Germline CDR1 is MDHEN and CDR2 is SYDVKM. CDR3 length: 14 amino acids. V lost 7 bases, J lost 4 bases, and 6 bases stayed unmatched. This clone was recorded only once. Its target is not known. PCR used 60 Vbeta primers and 13 Jbeta primers. As originally analysed: Approximately 11 million shared chains were among the about 80 million unique TCR beta chains that a later analysis counted. Clones were read by immunoSEQ multiplex PCR, and TCRdb kept only the in-frame ones, dropping some. V, J and clone size reflect that table, while D and trimming were determined from the DNA. Of about 160,000 clones in the sample, 80% to 85% are singletons; the top ten hold 1.5% to 2.5%.

Source material: PBMCs. The receptor's source is a man aged 18 to 30 in good health and CMV-seronegative. The chain joins TRBV28 to TRBJ2-1; 8 bases line up with TRBD1. This CDR3 reads CASIPDRAYNEQFF. In DNA, the CDR3 is TGTGCCAGCATCCCGGACAGGGCTTACAATGAGCAGTTCTTC.